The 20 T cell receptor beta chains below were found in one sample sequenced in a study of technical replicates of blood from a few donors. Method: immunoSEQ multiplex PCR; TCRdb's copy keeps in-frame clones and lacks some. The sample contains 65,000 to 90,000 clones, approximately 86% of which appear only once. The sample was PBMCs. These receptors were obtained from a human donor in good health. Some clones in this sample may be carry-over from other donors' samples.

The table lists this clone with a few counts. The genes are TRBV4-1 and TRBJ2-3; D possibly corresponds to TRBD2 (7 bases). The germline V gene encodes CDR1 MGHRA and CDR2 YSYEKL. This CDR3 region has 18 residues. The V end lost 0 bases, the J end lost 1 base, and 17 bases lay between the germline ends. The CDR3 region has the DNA TGCGCCAGCAGCCAAGAACGAGCCGGGGAGGGGGGCACAGATACGCAGTATTTT. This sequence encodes CASSQERAGEGGTDTQYF.

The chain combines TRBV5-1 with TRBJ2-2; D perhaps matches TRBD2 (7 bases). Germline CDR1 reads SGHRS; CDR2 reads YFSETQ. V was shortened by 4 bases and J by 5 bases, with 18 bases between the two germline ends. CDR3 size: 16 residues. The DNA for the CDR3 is TGCGCCAGCAGCCCGGGGGGCGGGGTCGCTACCGGGGAGCTGTTTTTT. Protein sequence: CASSPGGGVATGELFF. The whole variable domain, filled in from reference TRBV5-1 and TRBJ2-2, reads KAGVTQTPRYLIKTRGQQVTLSCSPISGHRSVSWYQQTPGQGLQFLFEYFSETQRNKGNFPGRFSGRQFSNSRSEMNVSTLELGDSALYLCASSPGGGVATGELFFGEGSRLTVL.

Written as DNA, the CDR3 is TGTGCCAGCAGCTTATCGTTCGGGTCTAATGAAAAACTGTTTTTT. Translated: CASSLSFGSNEKLFF. This chain uses TRBV7-9 with TRBJ1-4; D unclear. The germline gives CDR1 SEHNR, CDR2 FQNEAQ (reference sequence). This CDR3 contains 15 residues. Trimming left V 2 bases short and J 3 bases short, with 10 bases between.

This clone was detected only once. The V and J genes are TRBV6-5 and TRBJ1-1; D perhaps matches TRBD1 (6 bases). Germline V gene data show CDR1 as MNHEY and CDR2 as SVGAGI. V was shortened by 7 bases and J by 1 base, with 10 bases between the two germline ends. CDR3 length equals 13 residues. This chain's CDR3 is CASTKDRNTEAFF. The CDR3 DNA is TGTGCCAGCACCAAGGACAGGAACACTGAAGCTTTCTTT.

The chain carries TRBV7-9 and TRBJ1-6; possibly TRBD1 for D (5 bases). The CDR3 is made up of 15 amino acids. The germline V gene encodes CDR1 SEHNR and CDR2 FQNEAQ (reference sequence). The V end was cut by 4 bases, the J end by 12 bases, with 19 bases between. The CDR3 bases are TGTGCCAGCAGCTCGGAAAGGGGCCTCGGTTTACCCCTCCACTTT. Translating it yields CASSSERGLGLPLHF.

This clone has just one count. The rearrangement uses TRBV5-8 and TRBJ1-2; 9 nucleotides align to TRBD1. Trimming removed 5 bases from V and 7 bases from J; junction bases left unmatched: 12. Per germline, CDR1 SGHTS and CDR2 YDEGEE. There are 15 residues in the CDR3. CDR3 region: CASRPPGQGKGGYTF. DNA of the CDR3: TGTGCCAGCAGACCGCCGGGACAGGGAAAAGGTGGCTACACCTTC.

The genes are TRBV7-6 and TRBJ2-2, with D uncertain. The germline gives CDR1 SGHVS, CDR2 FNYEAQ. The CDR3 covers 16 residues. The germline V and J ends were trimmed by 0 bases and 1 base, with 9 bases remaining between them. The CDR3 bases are TGTGCCAGCAGCTTAGCGCAGTCAGGGAACACCGGGGAGCTGTTTTTT. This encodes CASSLAQSGNTGELFF.

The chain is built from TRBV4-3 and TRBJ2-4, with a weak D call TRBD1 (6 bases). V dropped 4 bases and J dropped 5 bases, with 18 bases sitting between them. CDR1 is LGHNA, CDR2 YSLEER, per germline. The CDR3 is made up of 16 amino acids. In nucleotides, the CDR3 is TGCGCCAGCAGCCCCCGTGTTCAGGGGAGCCAAAACATTCAGTACTTC. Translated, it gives CASSPRVQGSQNIQYF.

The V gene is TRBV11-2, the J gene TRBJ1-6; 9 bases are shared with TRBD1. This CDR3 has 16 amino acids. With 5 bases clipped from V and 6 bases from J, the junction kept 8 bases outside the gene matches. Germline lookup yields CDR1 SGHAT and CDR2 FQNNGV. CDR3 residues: CASSRTGDFPNSPLHF. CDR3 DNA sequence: TGTGCCAGCAGCCGGACAGGGGATTTCCCTAATTCACCCCTCCACTTT.

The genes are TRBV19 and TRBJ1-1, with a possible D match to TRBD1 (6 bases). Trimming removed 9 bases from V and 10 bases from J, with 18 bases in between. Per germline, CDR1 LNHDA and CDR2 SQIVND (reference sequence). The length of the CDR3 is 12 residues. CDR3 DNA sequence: TGTGCCAGCCAAAGACAGGATCAGGCAGCTTTCTTT. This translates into CASQRQDQAAFF.

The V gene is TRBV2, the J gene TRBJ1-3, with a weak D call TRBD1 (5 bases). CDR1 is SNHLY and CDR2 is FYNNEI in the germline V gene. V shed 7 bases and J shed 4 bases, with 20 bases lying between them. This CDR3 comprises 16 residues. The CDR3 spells CASILGGGVPGNTIYF. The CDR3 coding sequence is TGTGCCAGCATCTTGGGCGGGGGGGTACCCGGAAACACCATATATTTT.

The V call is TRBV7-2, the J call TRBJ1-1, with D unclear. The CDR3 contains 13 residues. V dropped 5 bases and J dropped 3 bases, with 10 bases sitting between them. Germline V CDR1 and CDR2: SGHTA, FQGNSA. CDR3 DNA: TGTGCCAGCAGCCCCCGGAGATACACTGAAGCTTTCTTT. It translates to CASSPRRYTEAFF. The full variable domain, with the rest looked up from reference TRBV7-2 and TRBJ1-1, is GAGVSQSPSNKVTEKGKDVELRCDPISGHTALYWYRQSLGQGLEFLIYFQGNSAPDKSGLPSDRFSAERTGGSVSTLTIQRTQQEDSAVYLCASSPRRYTEAFFGQGTRLTVV.

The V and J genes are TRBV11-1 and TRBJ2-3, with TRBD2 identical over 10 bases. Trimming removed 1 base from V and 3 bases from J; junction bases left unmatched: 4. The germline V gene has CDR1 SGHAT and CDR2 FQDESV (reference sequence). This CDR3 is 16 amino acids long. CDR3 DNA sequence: TGTGCCAGCAGCTTAGAACCTAGCGGGAGAACAGATACGCAGTATTTT. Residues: CASSLEPSGRTDTQYF.

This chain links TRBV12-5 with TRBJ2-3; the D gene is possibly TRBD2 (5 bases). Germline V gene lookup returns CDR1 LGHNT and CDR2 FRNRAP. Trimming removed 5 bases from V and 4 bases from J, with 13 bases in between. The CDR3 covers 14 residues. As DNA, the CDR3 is TGTGCTAGTGGTCCTGCGGGTAGGGCAGATACGCAGTATTTT. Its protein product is CASGPAGRADTQYF.

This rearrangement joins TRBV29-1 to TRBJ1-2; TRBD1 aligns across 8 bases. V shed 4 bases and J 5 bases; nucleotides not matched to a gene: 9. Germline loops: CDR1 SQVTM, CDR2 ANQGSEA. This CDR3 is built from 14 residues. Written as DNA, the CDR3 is TGCAGCGTTGGGACAGGGCGTCCTGTGTATGGCTACACCTTC. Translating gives CSVGTGRPVYGYTF.

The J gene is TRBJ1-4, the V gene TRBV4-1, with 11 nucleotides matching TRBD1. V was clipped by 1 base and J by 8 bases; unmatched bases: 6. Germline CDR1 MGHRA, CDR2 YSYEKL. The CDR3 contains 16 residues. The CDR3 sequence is CASSQVAGTGGEKLFF. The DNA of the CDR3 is TGCGCCAGCAGCCAAGTCGCCGGGACAGGGGGGGAAAAACTGTTTTTT.

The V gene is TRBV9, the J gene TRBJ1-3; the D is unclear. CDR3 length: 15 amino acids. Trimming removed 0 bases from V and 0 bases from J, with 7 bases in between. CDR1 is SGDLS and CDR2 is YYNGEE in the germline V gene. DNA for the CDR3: TGTGCCAGCAGCGTAGATCTCTACTCTGGAAACACCATATATTTT. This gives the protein CASSVDLYSGNTIYF.

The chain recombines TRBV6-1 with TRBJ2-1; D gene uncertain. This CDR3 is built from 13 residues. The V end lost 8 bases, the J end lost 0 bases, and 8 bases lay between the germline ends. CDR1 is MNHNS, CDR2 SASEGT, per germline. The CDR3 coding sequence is TGTGCCAGCGCTGCGGCCTCCTACAATGAGCAGTTCTTC. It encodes CASAAASYNEQFF.

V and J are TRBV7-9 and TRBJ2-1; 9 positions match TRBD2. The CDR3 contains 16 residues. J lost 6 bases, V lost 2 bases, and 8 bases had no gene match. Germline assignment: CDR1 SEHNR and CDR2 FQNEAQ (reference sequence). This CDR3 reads CASSLLTAGGSNEQFF. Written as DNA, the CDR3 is TGTGCCAGCAGCTTACTTACAGCGGGGGGCTCCAATGAGCAGTTCTTC.

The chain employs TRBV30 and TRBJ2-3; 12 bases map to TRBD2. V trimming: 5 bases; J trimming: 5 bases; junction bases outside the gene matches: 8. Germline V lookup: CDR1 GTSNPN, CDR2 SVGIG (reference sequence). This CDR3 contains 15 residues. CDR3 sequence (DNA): TGTGCCTGGGGCCCTCTAGCGGGGGGGCAAGATACGCAGTATTTT. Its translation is CAWGPLAGGQDTQYF.